This record looks at one T cell receptor (beta chain) sequence and its context. Its antigen is unknown. This sample was included in a study of cytomegalovirus exposure and HLA in healthy donors. Turning to the study itself: The 666 first-cohort repertoires shared a platform with the approximately 110 validation repertoires, as reported in a later analysis. Overall study findings and caveats: Cytomegalovirus-associated TCR beta chains were listed, numbering some 150. Most TCR sequences were uncommon, yet certain public TCRs appeared in many donors.

Assay used: immunoSEQ multiplex PCR; TCRdb lists only in-frame clones, some missing. The sample records 150,000 to 200,000 clones, less than 95% being singletons. Separate from the approximately 670-subject first cohort, the roughly 120-subject validation cohort was the one that the donors belonged to. This TCR was recovered from a woman under 30 in good health and CMV-seropositive. The sequencing sample was made of PBMCs.

The CDR3 loop reads CASSLRREGRDTGELFF. CDR3 bases: TGTGCCAGCAGTTTACGGCGGGAGGGCCGGGACACCGGGGAGCTGTTTTTT. The V and J genes are TRBV27 and TRBJ2-2, with 9 bases matching TRBD2. The CDR3 runs 17 residues. Germline-derived CDR1 and CDR2 are MNHEY and SMNVEV (reference sequence). Trimming cost V 2 bases and J 3 bases; bases outside gene matches: 7.